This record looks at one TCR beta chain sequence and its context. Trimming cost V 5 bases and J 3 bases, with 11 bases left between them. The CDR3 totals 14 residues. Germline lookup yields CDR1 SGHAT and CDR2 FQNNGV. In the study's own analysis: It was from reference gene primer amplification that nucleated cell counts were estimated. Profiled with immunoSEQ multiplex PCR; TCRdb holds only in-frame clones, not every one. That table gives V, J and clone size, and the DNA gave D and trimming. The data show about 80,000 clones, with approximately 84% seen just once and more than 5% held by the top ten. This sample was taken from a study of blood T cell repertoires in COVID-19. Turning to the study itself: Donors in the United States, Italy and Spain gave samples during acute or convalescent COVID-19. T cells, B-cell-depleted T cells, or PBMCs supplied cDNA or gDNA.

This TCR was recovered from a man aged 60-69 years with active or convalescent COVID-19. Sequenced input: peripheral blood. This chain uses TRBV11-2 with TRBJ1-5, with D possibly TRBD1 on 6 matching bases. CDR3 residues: CASSLGQYNQPQHF. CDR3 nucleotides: TGTGCCAGCAGCCTCGGACAGTACAATCAGCCCCAGCATTTT.